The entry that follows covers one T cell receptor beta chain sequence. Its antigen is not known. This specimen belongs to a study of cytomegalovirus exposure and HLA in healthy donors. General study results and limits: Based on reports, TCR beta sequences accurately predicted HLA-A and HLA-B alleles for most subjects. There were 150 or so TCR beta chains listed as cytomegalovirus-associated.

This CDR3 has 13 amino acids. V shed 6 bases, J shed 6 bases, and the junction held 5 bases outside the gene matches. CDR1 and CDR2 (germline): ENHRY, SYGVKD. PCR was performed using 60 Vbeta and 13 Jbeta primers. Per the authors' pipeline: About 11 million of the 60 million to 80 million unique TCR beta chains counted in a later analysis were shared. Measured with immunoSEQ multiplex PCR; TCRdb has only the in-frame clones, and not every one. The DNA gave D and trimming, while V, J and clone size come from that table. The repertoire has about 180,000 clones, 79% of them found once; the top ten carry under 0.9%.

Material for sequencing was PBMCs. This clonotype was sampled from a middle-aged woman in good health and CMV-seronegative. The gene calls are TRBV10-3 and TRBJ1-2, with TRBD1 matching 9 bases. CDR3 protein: CAIRQQGADGYTF. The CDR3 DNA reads TGTGCCATCAGGCAACAGGGGGCGGATGGCTACACCTTC.